Sequencing of this T cell receptor beta chain was carried out in a study of blood T cell repertoires in COVID-19. The CDR3 is made up of 14 amino acids. Germline lookup yields CDR1 SGHAT and CDR2 FQNNGV. V shed 2 bases and J 6 bases; nucleotides not matched to a gene: 2. Measured with immunoSEQ multiplex PCR; TCRdb has only the in-frame clones, and not every one. The table has 150,000 to 200,000 clones, roughly nine tenths seen once. The sequence was collected from a man aged 40-49 years with acute or convalescent COVID-19. The specimen sequenced was peripheral blood. This chain uses TRBV11-2 with TRBJ2-1, with TRBD2 identical over 9 bases. The CDR3 DNA reads as TGTGCCAGCAGCTTATCTAGCGGGGTCAATGAGCAGTTCTTC. Protein product: CASSLSSGVNEQFF.